This T cell receptor beta chain was recorded in a study of blood T cell repertoires in COVID-19. Across the study: Collection of acute and convalescent COVID-19 samples took place in the United States, Italy and Spain.

Only in-frame clones appear in the TCRdb table, and some are missing; sequencing was by immunoSEQ multiplex PCR. Here the sample spans over 65,000 clones, about 78% being singletons. The germline V gene encodes CDR1 MNHEY and CDR2 SMNVEV (reference sequence). The CDR3 is 15 residues long. Trimming stripped 6 bases from V and 0 bases from J, with 12 bases between. J is TRBJ1-5 and V is TRBV27; D is unclear. The sequence came from a man between 60 and 75 years old with COVID-19, enrolled during active disease. The sample was peripheral blood. CDR3 nucleotide sequence: TGTGCCAGCAGCGGTCCGGGGAATAGCAATCAGCCCCAGCATTTT. Translated: CASSGPGNSNQPQHF.